A single sample is the source of the 15 T cell receptor beta chains below, sequenced in a study of cytomegalovirus exposure and HLA in healthy donors. The PCR used 60 Vbeta and 13 Jbeta primers. Libraries were prepared by immunoSEQ multiplex PCR; TCRdb keeps only in-frame clonotypes and omits some of them. This table has roughly 80,000 clones, 60% to 85% appearing once. Source material: PBMCs. These receptors came from a male donor in good health and CMV-seronegative.

This chain connects TRBV7-9 to TRBJ2-3, with TRBD1 matching 11 bases. The CDR3 contains 15 residues. CDR1 and CDR2 (germline): SEHNR, FQNEAQ (reference sequence). V shed 3 bases and J 4 bases; nucleotides not matched to a gene: 3. The CDR3 loop is CASSFGTGGADTQYF. As DNA, the CDR3 is TGTGCCAGCAGCTTCGGGACAGGGGGTGCAGATACGCAGTATTTT. Combining the CDR3 with reference TRBV7-9 and TRBJ2-3 gives the whole variable domain DTGVSQNPRHKITKRGQNVTFRCDPISEHNRLYWYRQTLGQGPEFLTYFQNEAQLEKSRLLSDRFSAERPKGSFSTLEIQRTEQGDSAMYLCASSFGTGGADTQYFGPGTRLTVL.

This chain connects TRBV2 to TRBJ2-3, with a weak D call TRBD2 (6 bases). V lost 0 bases and J lost 4, with 11 bases in between. Germline V CDR1 and CDR2: SNHLY, FYNNEI. This CDR3 comprises 15 residues. CDR3: CASSEAAGKADTQYF. In DNA form, the CDR3 reads TGTGCCAGCAGTGAAGCGGCGGGGAAGGCAGATACGCAGTATTTT.

This chain connects TRBV27 to TRBJ2-7, with 9 bases lining up with TRBD1. With 5 bases clipped from V and 6 bases from J, the junction kept 8 bases outside the gene matches. This CDR3 spans 14 amino acids. Germline CDR1 reads MNHEY; CDR2 reads SMNVEV (reference sequence). The CDR3 loop is CASSPGQGVFEQYF. The DNA of the CDR3 is TGTGCCAGCAGTCCGGGACAGGGTGTTTTCGAGCAGTACTTC.

This chain joins TRBV5-1 and TRBJ1-3; 9 bases match TRBD1. CDR3 size: 16 residues. J lost 4 bases, V lost 0 bases, and 5 bases had no gene match. CDR1 and CDR2 (germline): SGHRS, YFSETQ. The CDR3 protein is CASSLAGTGTGNTIYF. The CDR3 DNA reads as TGCGCCAGCAGCTTGGCCGGGACAGGGACGGGAAACACCATATATTTT. Supplemented by reference TRBV5-1 and TRBJ1-3, the full variable domain reads KAGVTQTPRYLIKTRGQQVTLSCSPISGHRSVSWYQQTPGQGLQFLFEYFSETQRNKGNFPGRFSGRQFSNSRSEMNVSTLELGDSALYLCASSLAGTGTGNTIYFGEGSWLTVV.

J is TRBJ1-5 and V is TRBV6-1, with D maybe TRBD1 (5 bases). This CDR3 region has 17 residues. Trimming removed 2 bases at V and 1 base at J, with 15 bases between. Per the germline V gene, CDR1 is MNHNS and CDR2 is SASEGT. CDR3 DNA sequence: TGTGCCAGCAGTGAACGGCAGGGTAGGCTCAGCAATCAGCCCCAGCATTTT. Amino acid sequence: CASSERQGRLSNQPQHF.

This clone was seen only once. This chain uses TRBV7-3 with TRBJ2-2; maybe TRBD2 (5 bases). Trimming left V 8 bases short and J 2 bases short, with 12 bases between. The CDR3 is 14 amino acids. Germline loops: CDR1 SGHTA, CDR2 FQGTGA. CDR3 DNA sequence: TGTGCCAGCTCCCTCGACTATAACACCGGGGAGCTGTTTTTT. Its protein product is CASSLDYNTGELFF.

The genes are TRBV6-4 and TRBJ1-2; 11 positions match TRBD1. V gave up 5 bases and J gave up 8 bases; unmatched junction bases: 7. CDR1 MRHNA and CDR2 SNTAGT come from the germline V gene. CDR3 size: 14 residues. The CDR3 nucleotides are TGTGCCAGCAGTCTAGAGGGGACAGGGGGAGGCTACACCTTC. Amino acid sequence: CASSLEGTGGGYTF.

This rearrangement joins TRBV5-6 to TRBJ2-4; no firm D call. This CDR3 is built from 14 residues. The germline V gene has CDR1 SGHDT and CDR2 YYEEEE. V lost 3 bases and J lost 1, with 8 bases in between. The CDR3 sequence: CASSSSGAKNIQYF. CDR3 DNA: TGTGCCAGCAGCTCCAGTGGTGCCAAAAACATTCAGTACTTC. The variable domain in full, completed from reference TRBV5-6 and TRBJ2-4, reads DAGVTQSPTHLIKTRGQQVTLRCSPKSGHDTVSWYQQALGQGPQFIFQYYEEEERQRGNFPDRFSGHQFPNYSSELNVNALLLGDSALYLCASSSSGAKNIQYFGAGTRLSVL.

V and J are TRBV7-6 and TRBJ2-2, with D possibly matching TRBD1 (5 bases). Germline-derived CDR1 and CDR2 are SGHVS and FNYEAQ. Trimming took off 0 bases at V and 0 bases at J, with 8 bases between the two ends. The CDR3 extends over 16 amino acids. CDR3 protein: CASSLAAGSNTGELFF. CDR3 DNA sequence: TGTGCCAGCAGCTTAGCTGCAGGGTCGAACACCGGGGAGCTGTTTTTT. The full variable domain, in which reference TRBV7-6 and TRBJ2-2 provide the parts outside the CDR3, is GAGVSQSPRYKVTKRGQDVALRCDPISGHVSLYWYRQALGQGPEFLTYFNYEAQQDKSGLPNDRFSAERPEGSISTLTIQRTEQRDSAMYRCASSLAAGSNTGELFFGEGSRLTVL.

V and J are TRBV6-5 and TRBJ2-4, with D possibly matching TRBD1 (5 bases). The CDR3 contains 12 residues. The V and J ends lost 5 bases and 9 bases respectively, with 11 bases between them. Germline V CDR1 and CDR2: MNHEY, SVGAGI. CDR3 amino acids: CASSRSRGIQYF. CDR3 nucleotides: TGTGCCAGCAGTCGATCTAGGGGCATTCAGTACTTC.

This rearrangement joins TRBV29-1 to TRBJ2-1; TRBD2 agrees at 11 bases. This CDR3 is built from 13 residues. Losses at the gene ends were 6 bases for V and 6 bases for J; bases not matched to a gene: 4. In germline, CDR1 is SQVTM, CDR2 ANQGSEA. The CDR3 DNA reads TGCAGCGTCTCTAGCGGGGGGTCCAATGAGCAGTTCTTC. Translated: CSVSSGGSNEQFF.

Comment on this clone: The junction departs from the called germline gene at one end, perhaps through a read error. The V gene is TRBV7-2, the J gene TRBJ1-2, with TRBD1 matching 8 bases. The germline V gene encodes CDR1 SGHTA and CDR2 FQGNSA. The CDR3 covers 17 residues. The CDR3 reads CASSEQAGQGLRDGYPF. The CDR3 bases are TGTGCCAGCAGTGAACAAGCTGGACAGGGCCTTCGTGATGGCTACCCCTTC. Based on the CDR3 plus reference TRBV7-2 and TRBJ1-2, the full variable domain is GAGVSQSPSNKVTEKGKDVELRCDPISGHTALYWYRQSLGQGLEFLIYFQGNSAPDKSGLPSDRFSAERTGGSVSTLTIQRTQQEDSAVYLCASSEQAGQGLRDGYPFGSGTRLTVV.

The chain combines TRBV5-1 with TRBJ2-7; TRBD1 aligns across 8 bases. Trimming removed 1 base from V and 4 bases from J; junction bases left unmatched: 7. This CDR3 region has 15 residues. The V gene's germline CDR1 is SGHRS and CDR2 YFSETQ. CDR3 sequence reads: CASSLFSGQGYEQYF. The DNA for the CDR3 is TGCGCCAGCAGCTTGTTTTCCGGACAGGGTTACGAGCAGTACTTC.

The chain combines TRBV5-4 with TRBJ2-3; D call uncertain. Germline V gives CDR1 SGHNT, CDR2 YYREEE (reference sequence). The CDR3 has 12 residues. V was cut by 2 bases and J by 4 bases, with 5 bases left in between. The CDR3 DNA is TGTGCCAGCAGCTTTGTATCAGATACGCAGTATTTT. As protein: CASSFVSDTQYF.

The chain joins TRBV7-2 to TRBJ2-2; 7 bases align to TRBD2. The CDR3 has 15 residues. The V gene's germline CDR1 is SGHTA and CDR2 FQGNSA. Unmatched junction bases numbered 5, after V lost 1 base and J lost 6 bases. CDR3 region: CASSLVRAGAGELFF. The CDR3 coding sequence is TGTGCCAGCAGCTTAGTAAGGGCGGGAGCCGGGGAGCTGTTTTTT.